These 21 T cell receptor beta chains were sequenced from one sample in a study of blood T cell repertoires in COVID-19. Generated by immunoSEQ multiplex PCR, the TCRdb table keeps only in-frame clones and is missing some. The sample shows about 240,000 clones, around nine tenths of them seen only once. Material: PBMCs or T cells enriched from blood (not recorded which). The receptors here all came from a woman aged 25 to 39 who had recovered from COVID-19.

In nucleotides, the CDR3 is TGTGCCAGCGGACAGGGTAGGGGCACCGGGGAGCTGTTTTTT. Its protein is CASGQGRGTGELFF. This rearrangement joins TRBV5-4 to TRBJ2-2, with 8 bases matching TRBD1. Unmatched junction bases numbered 6, after V lost 7 bases and J lost 4 bases. Germline V lookup: CDR1 SGHNT, CDR2 YYREEE (reference sequence). The CDR3 covers 14 residues.

The rearrangement uses TRBV11-2 and TRBJ2-2, with D hard to call. The V end was cut by 1 base, the J end by 3 bases, with 9 bases between. From germline, CDR1 is SGHAT and CDR2 FQNNGV. CDR3 size: 15 residues. The CDR3 region is CASSLGSLYTGELFF. Written as DNA, the CDR3 is TGTGCCAGCAGCTTAGGGAGCCTTTACACCGGGGAGCTGTTTTTT.

The rearrangement uses TRBV28 and TRBJ1-1; 10 nucleotides line up with TRBD1. V lost 4 bases, J lost 4 bases, and 6 bases stayed unmatched. The CDR3 sequence is 15 residues long. Looked up from germline, CDR1 is MDHEN and CDR2 is SYDVKM. The CDR3 sequence is CASSSTGTGVTEAFF. For the CDR3, the DNA is TGTGCCAGCAGTTCTACCGGGACAGGGGTCACTGAAGCTTTCTTT. The variable domain in full, with the rest retrieved from reference TRBV28 and TRBJ1-1, is DVKVTQSSRYLVKRTGEKVFLECVQDMDHENMFWYRQDPGLGLRLIYFSYDVKMKEKGDIPEGYSVSREKKERFSLILESASTNQTSMYLCASSSTGTGVTEAFFGQGTRLTVV.

A single count supports this clone. The V and J genes are TRBV28 and TRBJ2-4; possibly TRBD1 for D (6 bases). This CDR3 contains 16 residues. The V end lost 6 bases, the J end lost 6 bases, and 21 bases lay between the germline ends. Germline assignment: CDR1 MDHEN and CDR2 SYDVKM. The CDR3 nucleotides read TGTGCCAGCAGCGACGGGACACCGAGGGCGAGAAACATTCAGTACTTC. As protein: CASSDGTPRARNIQYF.

This clone was found a few times. The chain links TRBV23-1 to TRBJ1-5; maybe TRBD1 (5 bases). TRBV23-1 is identified as an open reading frame with a role that is uncertain. There are 15 residues in the CDR3. Trimming removed 7 bases from V and 4 bases from J, with 17 bases in between. This CDR3 reads CASTLFSGGNQPQHF. The CDR3 bases are TGCGCCAGCACCCTATTCAGTGGGGGGAATCAGCCCCAGCATTTT.

This sequence joins TRBV7-9 and TRBJ2-1, with 11 nucleotides matching TRBD2. The CDR3 sequence is 18 residues long. The V gene's germline CDR1 is SEHNR and CDR2 FQNEAQ (reference sequence). With V trimmed by 5 bases and J by 1 base, 10 bases remained unmatched. The CDR3 sequence is CASSRLSASGRSYNEQFF. CDR3 sequence (DNA): TGTGCCAGCAGCCGCCTCTCGGCTAGCGGGAGGTCCTACAATGAGCAGTTCTTC.

The rearrangement joins TRBV11-3 to TRBJ2-1; 9 bases map to TRBD2. CDR1 and CDR2 from the germline V gene are SGHNT and YENEEA. The CDR3 has 16 residues. V was clipped by 3 bases and J by 0 bases; unmatched bases: 3. This CDR3 reads CASSLLAGSSYNEQFF. The DNA of the CDR3 is TGTGCCAGCAGCTTGCTAGCGGGAAGCTCCTACAATGAGCAGTTCTTC.

This clone occurred a few times. The gene calls are TRBV7-6 and TRBJ2-7; 8 positions match TRBD2. J lost 0 bases, V lost 1 base, and 8 bases had no gene match. This CDR3 is 17 amino acids long. Germline-derived CDR1 and CDR2 are SGHVS and FNYEAQ. CDR3 region: CASSLGGTGGLSYEQYF. The CDR3 DNA reads TGTGCCAGCAGCTTAGGGGGGACGGGAGGGCTCTCCTACGAGCAGTACTTC.

The gene calls are TRBV12-5 and TRBJ2-1, with a tentative D call TRBD2 (6 bases). V was trimmed by 4 bases and J by 7 bases, leaving 14 bases between them. This CDR3 comprises 14 residues. Germline V gene sequence: CDR1 LGHNT, CDR2 FRNRAP. CDR3 DNA: TGTGCTAGTGGTTCGGCGGGGACTGGTAATGAGCAGTTCTTC. Translated: CASGSAGTGNEQFF.

The rearrangement uses TRBV5-1 and TRBJ2-5; the D gene is possibly TRBD2 (6 bases). CDR3 size: 14 residues. Germline CDR1 reads SGHRS; CDR2 reads YFSETQ. V gave up 4 bases and J gave up 2 bases, with 12 bases separating them. CDR3: CASSPLGGQETQYF. The CDR3 bases are TGCGCCAGCAGCCCTCTTGGGGGGCAAGAGACCCAGTACTTC.

The chain has TRBV5-1 and TRBJ2-1; TRBD1 matches at 9 bases. The CDR3 spans 13 residues. Germline CDR1 is SGHRS and CDR2 is YFSETQ. The trim removed 2 bases at V and 7 bases at J, leaving 1 base unmatched. As DNA, the CDR3 is TGCGCCAGCAGCTTTGACAGGGGGAATGAGCAGTTCTTC. Translating gives CASSFDRGNEQFF.

This clone showed up just a few times. The chain employs TRBV7-8 and TRBJ2-5; 9 bases map to TRBD1. The V gene end was trimmed by 1 base and the J gene end by 5 bases; junction bases not matched to a gene: 5. Germline V gene data show CDR1 as SGHVS and CDR2 as FQNEAQ. CDR3 size: 15 residues. In DNA, the CDR3 is TGTGCCAGCAGCTTAGTGGGCGACAGGGGGGAGACCCAGTACTTC. Residues: CASSLVGDRGETQYF.

A single count supports this clone. The chain employs TRBV3-1 (or the pseudogene TRBV3-2) and TRBJ2-3, with D perhaps matching TRBD2 (5 bases). Germline V gene lookup returns CDR1 LGHDT and CDR2 YNNKEL (reference sequence). This CDR3 comprises 12 residues. Trimming removed 4 bases at V and 5 bases at J, with 7 bases between. CDR3 sequence reads: CASSPSGDTQYF. CDR3 DNA sequence: TGTGCCAGCAGCCCCAGCGGAGATACGCAGTATTTT.

The rearrangement links TRBV18 to TRBJ1-4; D not resolved. Trimming removed 3 bases from V and 3 bases from J, with 2 bases in between. Germline CDR1 reads KGHSH; CDR2 reads LQKENI. The CDR3 loop spans 12 amino acids. Here the CDR3 DNA reads TGTGCCAGCTCACCCGCTAATGAAAAACTGTTTTTT. The encoded protein is CASSPANEKLFF.

The chain employs TRBV28 and TRBJ1-5; 10 nucleotides line up with TRBD1. Germline trimming cut 5 bases from V and 12 bases from J; bases unmatched to any gene: 13. The CDR3 totals 15 residues. CDR1 and CDR2 from the germline V gene are MDHEN and SYDVKM. Here the CDR3 DNA reads TGTGCCAGCAGTACAATCGGGACAGGGGCAATTCGCCAGCATTTT. Translating gives CASSTIGTGAIRQHF.

The chain uses TRBV7-3 and TRBJ1-1; TRBD1 might be the D (6 bases). The CDR3 is 13 amino acids. Germline V gene lookup returns CDR1 SGHTA and CDR2 FQGTGA. V gave up 3 bases and J gave up 8 bases, with 13 bases separating them. In DNA form, the CDR3 reads TGTGCCAGCAGCTTGATGGGTCAGGGGGAAGCTTTCTTT. This translates into CASSLMGQGEAFF.

The chain employs TRBV2 and TRBJ1-1; tentative D call: TRBD1 (5 bases). The CDR3 covers 15 residues. V was cut by 0 bases and J by 4 bases, with 12 bases left in between. The V gene's germline CDR1 is SNHLY and CDR2 FYNNEI. DNA of the CDR3: TGTGCCAGCAGTGAAGCGCTTCGGCAGGGCACTGAAGCTTTCTTT. As protein: CASSEALRQGTEAFF.

The chain uses TRBV29-1 and TRBJ1-4; perhaps TRBD1 as D (6 bases). This CDR3 contains 14 residues. CDR1 and CDR2 (germline): SQVTM, ANQGSEA. Trimming stripped 6 bases from V and 4 bases from J, with 15 bases between. The CDR3 sequence is CSVLRDIDNEKLFF. In DNA form, the CDR3 reads TGCAGCGTGTTAAGGGACATCGATAATGAAAAACTGTTTTTT.

The CDR3 sequence is CASSPIRVRTGELFF. CDR3 DNA: TGTGCCAGCAGCCCAATCCGGGTGCGCACCGGGGAGCTGTTTTTT. This sequence joins TRBV5-4 and TRBJ2-2; no definite D call. Trimming shortened V by 4 bases and J by 4 bases, and 14 bases separated the two germline ends. The CDR3 runs to 15 residues. Per the germline V gene, CDR1 is SGHNT and CDR2 is YYREEE (reference sequence).

This sequence joins TRBV9 and TRBJ2-6; no clear D gene. The V and J ends lost 4 bases and 4 bases respectively, with 12 bases between them. The CDR3 has 15 residues. Germline V gene lookup returns CDR1 SGDLS and CDR2 YYNGEE. The CDR3 sequence is CASSSRVEGANVLTF. CDR3 in DNA: TGTGCCAGCAGCTCCCGGGTGGAAGGGGCCAACGTCCTGACTTTC.

The J gene is TRBJ2-4, the V gene TRBV4-1; 7 positions match TRBD2. V was pared by 3 bases and J by 6 bases, with 11 bases of the junction left unmatched. The CDR3 is 16 amino acids. Germline CDR1 MGHRA, CDR2 YSYEKL. The CDR3 sequence: CASSQRYGGGGNIQYF. The CDR3 DNA reads as TGCGCCAGCAGCCAGAGATACGGTGGGGGGGGAAACATTCAGTACTTC.